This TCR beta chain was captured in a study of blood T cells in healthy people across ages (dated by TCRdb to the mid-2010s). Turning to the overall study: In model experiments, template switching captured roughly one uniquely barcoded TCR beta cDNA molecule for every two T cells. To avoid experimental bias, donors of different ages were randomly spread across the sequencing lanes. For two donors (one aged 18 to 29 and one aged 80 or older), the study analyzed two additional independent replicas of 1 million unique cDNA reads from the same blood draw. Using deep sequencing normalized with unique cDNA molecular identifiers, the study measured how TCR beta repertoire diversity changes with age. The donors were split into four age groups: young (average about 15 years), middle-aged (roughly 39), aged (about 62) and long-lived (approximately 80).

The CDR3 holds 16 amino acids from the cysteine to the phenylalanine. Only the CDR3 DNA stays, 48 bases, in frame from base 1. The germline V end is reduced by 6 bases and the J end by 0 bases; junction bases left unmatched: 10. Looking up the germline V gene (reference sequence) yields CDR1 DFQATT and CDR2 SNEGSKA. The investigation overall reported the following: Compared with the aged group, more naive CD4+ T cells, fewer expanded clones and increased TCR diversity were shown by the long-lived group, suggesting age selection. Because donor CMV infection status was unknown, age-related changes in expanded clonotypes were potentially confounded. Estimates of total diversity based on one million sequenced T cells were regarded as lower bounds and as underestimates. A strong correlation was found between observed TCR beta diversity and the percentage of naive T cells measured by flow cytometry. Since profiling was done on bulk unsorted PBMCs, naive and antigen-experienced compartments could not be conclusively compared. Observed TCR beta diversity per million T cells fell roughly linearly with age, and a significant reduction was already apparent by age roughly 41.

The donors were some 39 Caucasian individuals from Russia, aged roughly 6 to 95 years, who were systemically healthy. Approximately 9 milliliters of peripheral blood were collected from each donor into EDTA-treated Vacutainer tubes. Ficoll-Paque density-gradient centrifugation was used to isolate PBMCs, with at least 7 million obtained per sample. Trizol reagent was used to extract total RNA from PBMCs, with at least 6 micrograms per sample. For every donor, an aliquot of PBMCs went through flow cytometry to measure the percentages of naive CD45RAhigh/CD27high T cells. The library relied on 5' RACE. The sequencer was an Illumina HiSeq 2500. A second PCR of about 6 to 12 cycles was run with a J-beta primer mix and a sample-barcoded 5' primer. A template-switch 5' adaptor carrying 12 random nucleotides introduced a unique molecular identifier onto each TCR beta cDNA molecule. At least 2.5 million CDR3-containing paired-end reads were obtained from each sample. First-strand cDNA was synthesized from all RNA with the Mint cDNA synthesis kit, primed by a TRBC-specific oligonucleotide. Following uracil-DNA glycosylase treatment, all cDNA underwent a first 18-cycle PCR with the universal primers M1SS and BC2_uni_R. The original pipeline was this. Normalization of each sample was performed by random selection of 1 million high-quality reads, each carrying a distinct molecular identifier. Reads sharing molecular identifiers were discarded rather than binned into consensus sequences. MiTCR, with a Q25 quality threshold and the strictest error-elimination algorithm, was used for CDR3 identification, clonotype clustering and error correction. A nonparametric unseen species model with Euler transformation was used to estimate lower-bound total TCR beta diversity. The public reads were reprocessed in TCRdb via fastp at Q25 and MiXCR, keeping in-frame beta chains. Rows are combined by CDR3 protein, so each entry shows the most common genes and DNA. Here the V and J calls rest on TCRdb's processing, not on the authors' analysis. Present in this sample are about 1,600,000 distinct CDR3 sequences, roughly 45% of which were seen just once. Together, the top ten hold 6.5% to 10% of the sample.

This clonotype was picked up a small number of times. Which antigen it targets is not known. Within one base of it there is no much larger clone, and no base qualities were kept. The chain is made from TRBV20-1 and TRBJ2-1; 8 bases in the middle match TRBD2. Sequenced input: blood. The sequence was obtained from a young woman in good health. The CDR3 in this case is CSAEGLVDGSYNEQFF. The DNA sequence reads TGCAGTGCGGAGGGACTAGTAGATGGCTCCTACAATGAGCAGTTCTTC.